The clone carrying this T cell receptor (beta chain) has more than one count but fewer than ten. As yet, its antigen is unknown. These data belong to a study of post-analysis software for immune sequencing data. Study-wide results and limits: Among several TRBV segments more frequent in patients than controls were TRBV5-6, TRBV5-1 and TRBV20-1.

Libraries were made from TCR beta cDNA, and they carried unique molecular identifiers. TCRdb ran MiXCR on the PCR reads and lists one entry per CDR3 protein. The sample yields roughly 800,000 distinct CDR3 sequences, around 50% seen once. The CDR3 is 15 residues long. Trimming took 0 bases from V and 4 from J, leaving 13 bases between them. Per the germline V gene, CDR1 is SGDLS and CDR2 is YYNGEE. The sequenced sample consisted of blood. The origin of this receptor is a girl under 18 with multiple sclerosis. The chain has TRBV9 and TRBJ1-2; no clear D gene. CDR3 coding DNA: TGTGCCAGCAGCGTAGACGAGAGGATAACCTATGGCTACACCTTC. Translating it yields CASSVDERITYGYTF.